Sequencing of this T cell receptor (beta chain) was carried out in a study of identical twins. Germline V gene lookup returns CDR1 DFQATT and CDR2 SNEGSKA (reference sequence). The CDR3 runs 12 residues. V gave up 6 bases and J gave up 7 bases, with 15 bases separating them. Via MiXCR, TCRdb re-called the 5' RACE reads, giving one row per CDR3 protein. The data show about 720,000 distinct CDR3 sequences, about 20% seen once. These records were also assigned to another study, of T cells expressing NK-cell markers. As reported in that work: The sorts in several experiments were restricted to alpha-beta TCR T cells by an anti-gamma-delta TCR antibody.

Sequencing was carried out using PBMCs. The source is a woman aged 18 to 35 in good health. The rearrangement joins TRBV20-1 to TRBJ1-1, with D possibly matching TRBD1 (6 bases). The CDR3 sequence: CSANRDRREAFF. DNA for the CDR3: TGCAGTGCCAACAGGGATCGCCGTGAAGCTTTCTTT.